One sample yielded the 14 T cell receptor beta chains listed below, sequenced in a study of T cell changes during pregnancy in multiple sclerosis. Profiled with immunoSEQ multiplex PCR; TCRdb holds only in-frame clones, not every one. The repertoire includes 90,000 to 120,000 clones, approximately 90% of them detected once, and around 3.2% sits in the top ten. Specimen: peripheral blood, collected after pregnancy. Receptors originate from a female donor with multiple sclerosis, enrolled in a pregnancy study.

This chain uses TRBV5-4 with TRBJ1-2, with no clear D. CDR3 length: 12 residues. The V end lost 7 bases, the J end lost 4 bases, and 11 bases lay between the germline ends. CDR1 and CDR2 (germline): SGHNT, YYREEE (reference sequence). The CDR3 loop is CASSGSLYGYTF. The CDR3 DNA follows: TGTGCCAGCTCCGGGAGCCTCTATGGCTACACCTTC.

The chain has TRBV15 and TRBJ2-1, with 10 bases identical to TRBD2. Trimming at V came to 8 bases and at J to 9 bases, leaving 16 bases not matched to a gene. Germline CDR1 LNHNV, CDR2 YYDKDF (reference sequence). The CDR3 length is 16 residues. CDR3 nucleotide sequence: TGTGCCACCGGGTCCCTACAGCGGGGGGGCCCGAGTGAGCAGTTCTTC. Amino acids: CATGSLQRGGPSEQFF.

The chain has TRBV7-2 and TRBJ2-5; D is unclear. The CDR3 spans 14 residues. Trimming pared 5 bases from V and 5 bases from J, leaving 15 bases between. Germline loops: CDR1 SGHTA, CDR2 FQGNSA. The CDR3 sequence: CASSHAGYRETQYF. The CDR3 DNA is TGTGCCAGCAGCCACGCAGGTTATAGGGAGACCCAGTACTTC. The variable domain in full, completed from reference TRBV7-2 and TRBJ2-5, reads GAGVSQSPSNKVTEKGKDVELRCDPISGHTALYWYRQSLGQGLEFLIYFQGNSAPDKSGLPSDRFSAERTGGSVSTLTIQRTQQEDSAVYLCASSHAGYRETQYFGPGTRLLVL.

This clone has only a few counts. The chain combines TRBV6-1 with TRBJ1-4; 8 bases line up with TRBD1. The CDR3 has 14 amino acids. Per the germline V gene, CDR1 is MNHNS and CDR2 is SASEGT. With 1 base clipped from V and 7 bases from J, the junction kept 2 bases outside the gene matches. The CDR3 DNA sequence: TGTGCCAGCAGTGAAGGGACAGGGAGTGAAAAACTGTTTTTT. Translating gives CASSEGTGSEKLFF.

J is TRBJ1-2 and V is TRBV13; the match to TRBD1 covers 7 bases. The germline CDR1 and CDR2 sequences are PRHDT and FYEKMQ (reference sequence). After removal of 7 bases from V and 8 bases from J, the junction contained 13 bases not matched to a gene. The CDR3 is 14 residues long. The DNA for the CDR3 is TGTGCCAGCATTAGTGCCGGACAGGCAGAGGGCTACACCTTC. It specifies CASISAGQAEGYTF.

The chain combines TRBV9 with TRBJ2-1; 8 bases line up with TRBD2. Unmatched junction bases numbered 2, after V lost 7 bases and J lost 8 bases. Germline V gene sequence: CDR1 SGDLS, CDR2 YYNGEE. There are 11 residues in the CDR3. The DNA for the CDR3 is TGTGCCAGCTCCGGGGGGGATGAGCAGTTCTTC. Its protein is CASSGGDEQFF.

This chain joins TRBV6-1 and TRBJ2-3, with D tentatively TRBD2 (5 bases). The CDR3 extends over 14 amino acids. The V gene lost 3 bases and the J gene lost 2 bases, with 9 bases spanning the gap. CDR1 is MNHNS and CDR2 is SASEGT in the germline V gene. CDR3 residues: CASSEDWTTDTQYF. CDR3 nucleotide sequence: TGTGCCAGCAGTGAGGACTGGACCACAGATACGCAGTATTTT.

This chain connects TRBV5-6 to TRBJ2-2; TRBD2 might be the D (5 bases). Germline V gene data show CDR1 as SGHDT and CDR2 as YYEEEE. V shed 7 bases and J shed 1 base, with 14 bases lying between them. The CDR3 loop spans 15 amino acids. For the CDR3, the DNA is TGTGCCAGCGTGCGAGGGCCGGTGAACACCGGGGAGCTGTTTTTT. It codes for CASVRGPVNTGELFF.

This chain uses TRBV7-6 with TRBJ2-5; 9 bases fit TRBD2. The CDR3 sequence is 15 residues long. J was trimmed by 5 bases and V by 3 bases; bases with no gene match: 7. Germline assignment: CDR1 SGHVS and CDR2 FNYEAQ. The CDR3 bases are TGTGCCAGCAGCTTCGGCGGGGGGGCCGGGGAGACCCAGTACTTC. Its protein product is CASSFGGGAGETQYF.

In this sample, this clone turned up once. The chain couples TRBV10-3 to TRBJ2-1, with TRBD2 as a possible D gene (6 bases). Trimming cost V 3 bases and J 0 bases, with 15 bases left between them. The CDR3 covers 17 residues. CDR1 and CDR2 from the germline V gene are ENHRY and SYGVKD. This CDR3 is CAISERDFLPSYNEQFF. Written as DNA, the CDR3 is TGTGCCATCAGTGAACGGGACTTCCTACCCTCCTACAATGAGCAGTTCTTC.

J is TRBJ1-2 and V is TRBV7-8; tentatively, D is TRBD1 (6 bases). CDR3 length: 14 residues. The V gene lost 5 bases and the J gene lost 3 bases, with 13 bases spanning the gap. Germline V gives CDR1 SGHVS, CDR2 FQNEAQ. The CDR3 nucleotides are TGTGCCAGCAGCGGGAGGGGGGTCGACTATGGCTACACCTTC. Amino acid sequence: CASSGRGVDYGYTF.

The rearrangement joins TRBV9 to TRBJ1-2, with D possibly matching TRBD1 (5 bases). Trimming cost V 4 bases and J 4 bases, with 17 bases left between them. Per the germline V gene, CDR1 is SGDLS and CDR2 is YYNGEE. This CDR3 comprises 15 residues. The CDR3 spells CASSHAQVSSYGYTF. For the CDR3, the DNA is TGTGCCAGCAGCCATGCACAGGTGTCGTCCTATGGCTACACCTTC. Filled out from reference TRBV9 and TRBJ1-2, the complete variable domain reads DSGVTQTPKHLITATGQRVTLRCSPRSGDLSVYWYQQSLDQGLQFLIQYYNGEERAKGNILERFSAQQFPDLHSELNLSSLELGDSALYFCASSHAQVSSYGYTFGSGTRLTVV.

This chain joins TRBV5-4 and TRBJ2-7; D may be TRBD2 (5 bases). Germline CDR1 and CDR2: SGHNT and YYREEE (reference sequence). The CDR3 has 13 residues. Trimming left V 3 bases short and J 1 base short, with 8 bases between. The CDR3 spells CASSSRGSYEQYF. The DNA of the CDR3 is TGTGCCAGCAGCTCCCGGGGTTCCTACGAGCAGTACTTC.

CDR3: CASRHNPGQGVSRSYEQYF. The CDR3 nucleotides are TGTGCCAGCAGACACAATCCGGGACAGGGGGTTTCGCGCTCCTACGAGCAGTACTTC. The rearrangement joins TRBV7-2 to TRBJ2-7; 11 bases are a match to TRBD1. This CDR3 has 19 residues. Germline V gene lookup returns CDR1 SGHTA and CDR2 FQGNSA. Germline trimming cut 6 bases from V and 0 bases from J; bases unmatched to any gene: 16.